The 9 T cell receptor beta chains reported below all come from one sample, sequenced in a study of regulatory T cells in long-lasting Graves disease. Researchers made TCR beta libraries by using iRepertoire HTBI primers and running Arm-PCR on CDR3 regions. Each CDR3 protein gets one entry after TCRdb re-called the multiplex PCR reads with MiXCR. The top ten clones hold about 26% of a sample with fewer than 450,000 distinct CDR3 sequences, roughly a quarter of them seen once. Stated time point: persistent/refractory GD, antithyroid drugs over 5 years with positive TRAb. RNA from PBMCs was the source of the TCR library. The sample in question was peripheral blood mononuclear cells (PBMCs), obtained when the disease was refractory, from a patient treated with antithyroid drugs. All receptors derive from a female donor with Graves disease.

The chain couples TRBV20-1 to TRBJ2-7; D possibly corresponds to TRBD1 (5 bases). CDR3 length equals 12 residues. Trimming took 2 bases from V and 5 from J, leaving 10 bases between them. Germline lookup yields CDR1 DFQATT and CDR2 SNEGSKA (reference sequence). CDR3 in DNA: TGCAGTGCTAGACAGGGATCGGACGAGCAGTACTTC. Protein: CSARQGSDEQYF.

Concerning this clonotype: A clone one base away is much larger, so this may be a read error. The chain is built from TRBV12-3 or TRBV12-4 and TRBJ2-7; tentative D call: TRBD2 (6 bases). The CDR3 extends over 15 amino acids. The CDR3 DNA follows: TGTGCCAGTATGGCTCCGGGCCGCGGGACCTACGGGCAGTACTTC. Its protein is CASMAPGRGTYGQYF.

This clonotype was observed many times. The chain joins TRBV2 to TRBJ1-4; 7 bases match TRBD1. The trim removed 4 bases at V and 7 bases at J, leaving 6 bases unmatched. This CDR3 has 14 residues. Looked up from germline, CDR1 is SNHLY and CDR2 is FYNNEI. For the CDR3, the DNA is TGTGCCAGCAGTGGGGAGGGACAGCTTGAAAAACTGTTTTTT. This gives the protein CASSGEGQLEKLFF.

This clonotype was detected many times. The chain joins TRBV5-1 to TRBJ1-1; 7 bases are a match to TRBD1. With V trimmed by 2 bases and J by 4 bases, 8 bases remained unmatched. This CDR3 is 15 amino acids long. Germline V gives CDR1 SGHRS, CDR2 YFSETQ. The CDR3 loop is CASSLQGSARTEAFF. CDR3 sequence (DNA): TGCGCCAGCAGCTTACAGGGGTCCGCTCGCACTGAAGCTTTCTTT.

The chain recombines TRBV28 with TRBJ1-1; possibly TRBD1 for D (5 bases). This CDR3 contains 15 residues. Trimming removed 7 bases at V and 6 bases at J, with 21 bases between. Germline-derived CDR1 and CDR2 are MDHEN and SYDVKM. The CDR3 region is CASKNQQASRAEAFF. The CDR3 region has the DNA TGTGCCAGCAAGAACCAACAGGCCTCGAGGGCTGAAGCTTTCTTT.

This clonotype showed up many times. The J gene is TRBJ1-1, the V gene TRBV20-1; the D gene is possibly TRBD1 (6 bases). There are 14 residues in the CDR3. With 3 bases removed from V and 1 base from J, the gap between germline ends came to 12 bases. CDR1 DFQATT and CDR2 SNEGSKA come from the germline V gene (reference sequence). The DNA for the CDR3 is TGCAGTGCTAGTCCGGACAGAAAGAACACTGAAGCTTTCTTT. It codes for CSASPDRKNTEAFF.

This clonotype showed up many times. V gene TRBV6-1 combines with J gene TRBJ1-5; possible D gene TRBD1, 5 bases. CDR3 length equals 16 residues. Germline V gene lookup returns CDR1 MNHNS and CDR2 SASEGT. V shed 3 bases and J shed 1 base, with 13 bases lying between them. CDR3 region: CASSETSRTSNQPQHF. CDR3 in DNA: TGTGCCAGCAGTGAGACAAGTAGGACAAGCAATCAGCCCCAGCATTTT.

This chain uses TRBV20-1 with TRBJ2-5; 13 bases match TRBD2. Per germline, CDR1 DFQATT and CDR2 SNEGSKA (reference sequence). V trimming: 0 bases; J trimming: 1 base; junction bases outside the gene matches: 8. This CDR3 is built from 18 residues. CDR3 nucleotides: TGCAGTGCTAGAGATAACGCGGGACTAGCGGGAAGCCAAGAGACCCAGTACTTC. Translation gives CSARDNAGLAGSQETQYF.

The chain joins TRBV2 to TRBJ2-2; perhaps D is TRBD1 or TRBD2 (5 bases each). V was cut by 8 bases and J by 2 bases, with 15 bases left in between. The germline V gene has CDR1 SNHLY and CDR2 FYNNEI. This CDR3 is 15 amino acids long. In DNA, the CDR3 is TGTGCCAGCGAAAGGGACGGAGAAAACACCGGGGAGCTGTTTTTT. Amino acids: CASERDGENTGELFF.